This T cell receptor (beta chain) is drawn from a study of T-cell memory formation after mild COVID-19. This clonotype was seen repeatedly, ten times or more. What it binds is unknown. Trimming took 6 bases from V and 0 from J, leaving 8 bases between them. This CDR3 is 13 amino acids long. In TCRdb, the 5' RACE reads were re-called with MiXCR into one record per CDR3 protein. The repertoire holds about 540,000 distinct CDR3 sequences, with about a fifth as singletons. General study findings and limits: Pre-infection memory already had some responding clones, implying cross-reactive memory joined.

The material sequenced was PBMCs or a T cell subset sorted from them (not recorded which). This receptor was taken from an adult woman who had mild COVID-19 (a few samples of this study predate the infection). Cell type and time point are not known. V and J are TRBV12-3 or TRBV12-4 and TRBJ1-1, with a possible D match to TRBD1 (5 bases). In DNA, the CDR3 is TGTGCCAGCAGCCTACAGGTGAACACTGAAGCTTTCTTT. It specifies CASSLQVNTEAFF.